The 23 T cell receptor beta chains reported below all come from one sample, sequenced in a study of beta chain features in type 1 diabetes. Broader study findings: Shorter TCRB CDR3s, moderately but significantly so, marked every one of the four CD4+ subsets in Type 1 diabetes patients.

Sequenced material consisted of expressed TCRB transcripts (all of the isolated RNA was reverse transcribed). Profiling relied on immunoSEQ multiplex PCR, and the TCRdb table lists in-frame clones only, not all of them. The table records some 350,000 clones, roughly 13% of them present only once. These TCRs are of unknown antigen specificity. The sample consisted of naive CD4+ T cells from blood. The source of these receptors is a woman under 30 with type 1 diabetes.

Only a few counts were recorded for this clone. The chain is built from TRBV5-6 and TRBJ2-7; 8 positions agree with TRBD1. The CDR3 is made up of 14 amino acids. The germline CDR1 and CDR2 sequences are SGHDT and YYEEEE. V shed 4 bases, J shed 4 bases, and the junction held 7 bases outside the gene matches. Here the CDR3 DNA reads TGTGCCAGCAGCCCCTGGCAGGGGGCGTACGAGCAGTACGTC. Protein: CASSPWQGAYEQYV.

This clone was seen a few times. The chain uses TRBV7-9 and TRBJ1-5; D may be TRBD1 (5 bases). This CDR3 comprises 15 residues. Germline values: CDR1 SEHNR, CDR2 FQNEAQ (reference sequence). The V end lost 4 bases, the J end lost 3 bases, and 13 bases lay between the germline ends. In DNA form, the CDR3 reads TGTGCCAGCAGCTCGGGACGGACTATCAATCAGCCCCAGCATTTT. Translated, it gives CASSSGRTINQPQHF.

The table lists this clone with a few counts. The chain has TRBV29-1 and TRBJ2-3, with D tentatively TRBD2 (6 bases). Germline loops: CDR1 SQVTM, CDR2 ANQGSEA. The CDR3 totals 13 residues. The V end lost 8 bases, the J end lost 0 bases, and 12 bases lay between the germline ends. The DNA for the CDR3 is TGCAGCCTCTTAGCGGCTAGCACAGATACGCAGTATTTT. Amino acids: CSLLAASTDTQYF.

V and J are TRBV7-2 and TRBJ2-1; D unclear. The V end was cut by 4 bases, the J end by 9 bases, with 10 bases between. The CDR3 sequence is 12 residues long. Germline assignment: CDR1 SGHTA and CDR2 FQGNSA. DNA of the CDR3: TGTGCCAGCAGCTCCCCGAGTCGTGAGCAGTTCTTC. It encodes CASSSPSREQFF.

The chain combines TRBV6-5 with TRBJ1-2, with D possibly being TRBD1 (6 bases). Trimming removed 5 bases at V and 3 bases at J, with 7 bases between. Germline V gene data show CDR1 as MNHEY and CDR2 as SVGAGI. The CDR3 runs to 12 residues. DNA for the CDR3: TGTGCCAGCAGTAAGGGGGACTATGGCTACACCTTC. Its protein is CASSKGDYGYTF.

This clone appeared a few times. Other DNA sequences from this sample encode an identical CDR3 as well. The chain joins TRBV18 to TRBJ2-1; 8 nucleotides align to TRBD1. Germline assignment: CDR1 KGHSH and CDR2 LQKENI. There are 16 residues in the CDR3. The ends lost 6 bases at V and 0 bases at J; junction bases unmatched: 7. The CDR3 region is CASSPRQGSSYNEQFF. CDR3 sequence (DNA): TGTGCCAGCTCCCCTCGACAGGGGTCCTCCTACAATGAGCAGTTCTTC.

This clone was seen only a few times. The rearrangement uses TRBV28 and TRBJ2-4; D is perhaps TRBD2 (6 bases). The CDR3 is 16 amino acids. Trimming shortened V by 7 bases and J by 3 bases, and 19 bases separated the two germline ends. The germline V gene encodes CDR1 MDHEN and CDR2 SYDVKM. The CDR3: CASNPPGEVGKNIQYF. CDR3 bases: TGTGCCAGCAATCCTCCGGGGGAGGTGGGCAAAAACATTCAGTACTTC.

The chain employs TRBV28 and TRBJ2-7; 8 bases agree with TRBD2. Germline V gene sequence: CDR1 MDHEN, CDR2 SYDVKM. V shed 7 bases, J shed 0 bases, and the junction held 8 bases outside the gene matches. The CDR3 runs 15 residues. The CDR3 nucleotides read TGTGCCAGCACCCCTGACCTAGCGGGCTCCTACGAGCAGTACTTC. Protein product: CASTPDLAGSYEQYF. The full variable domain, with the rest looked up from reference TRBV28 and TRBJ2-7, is DVKVTQSSRYLVKRTGEKVFLECVQDMDHENMFWYRQDPGLGLRLIYFSYDVKMKEKGDIPEGYSVSREKKERFSLILESASTNQTSMYLCASTPDLAGSYEQYFGPGTRLTVT.

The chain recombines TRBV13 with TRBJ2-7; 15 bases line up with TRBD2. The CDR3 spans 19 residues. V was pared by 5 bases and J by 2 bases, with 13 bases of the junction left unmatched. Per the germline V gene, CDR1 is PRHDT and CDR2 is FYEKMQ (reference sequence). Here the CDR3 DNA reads TGTGCCAGCAGCCTCCGACCGGGACTAGCGGGAGGATCTCCCTACGAGCAGTACTTC. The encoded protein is CASSLRPGLAGGSPYEQYF. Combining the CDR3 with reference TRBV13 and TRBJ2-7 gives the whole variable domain AAGVIQSPRHLIKEKRETATLKCYPIPRHDTVYWYQQGPGQDPQFLISFYEKMQSDKGSIPDRFSAQQFSDYHSELNMSSLELGDSALYFCASSLRPGLAGGSPYEQYFGPGTRLTVT.

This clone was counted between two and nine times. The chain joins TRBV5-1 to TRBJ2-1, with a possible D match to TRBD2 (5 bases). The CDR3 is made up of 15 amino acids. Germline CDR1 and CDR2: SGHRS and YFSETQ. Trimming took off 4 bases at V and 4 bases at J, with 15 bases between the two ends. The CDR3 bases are TGCGCCAGCAGCCAAGCCGGGGTGATATACAATGAGCAGTTCTTC. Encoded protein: CASSQAGVIYNEQFF.

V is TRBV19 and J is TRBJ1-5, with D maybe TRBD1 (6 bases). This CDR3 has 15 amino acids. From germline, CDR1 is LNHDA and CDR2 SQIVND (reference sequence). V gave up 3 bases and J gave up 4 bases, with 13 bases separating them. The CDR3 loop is CASSMKDSTNQPQHF. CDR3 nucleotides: TGTGCCAGTAGTATGAAGGACAGTACAAATCAGCCCCAGCATTTT.

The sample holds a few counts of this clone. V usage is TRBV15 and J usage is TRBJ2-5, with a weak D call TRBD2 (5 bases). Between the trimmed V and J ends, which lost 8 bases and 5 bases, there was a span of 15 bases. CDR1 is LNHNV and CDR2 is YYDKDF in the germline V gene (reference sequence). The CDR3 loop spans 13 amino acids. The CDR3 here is CATRGLPMETQYF. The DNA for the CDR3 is TGTGCCACCCGAGGGCTCCCCATGGAGACCCAGTACTTC.

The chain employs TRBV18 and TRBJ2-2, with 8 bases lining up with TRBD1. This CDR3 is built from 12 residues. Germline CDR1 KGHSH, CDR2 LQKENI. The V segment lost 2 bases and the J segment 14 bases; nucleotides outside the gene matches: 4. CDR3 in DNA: TGTGCCAGCTCACCAGGGACAGGAGGTCTGTTTTTT. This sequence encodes CASSPGTGGLFF.

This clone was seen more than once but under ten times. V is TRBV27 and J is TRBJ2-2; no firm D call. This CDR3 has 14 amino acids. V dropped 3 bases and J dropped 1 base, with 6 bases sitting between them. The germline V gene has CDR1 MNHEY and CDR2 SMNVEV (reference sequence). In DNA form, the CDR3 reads TGTGCCAGCAGTTTTGCGAGGAACACCGGGGAGCTGTTTTTT. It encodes CASSFARNTGELFF.

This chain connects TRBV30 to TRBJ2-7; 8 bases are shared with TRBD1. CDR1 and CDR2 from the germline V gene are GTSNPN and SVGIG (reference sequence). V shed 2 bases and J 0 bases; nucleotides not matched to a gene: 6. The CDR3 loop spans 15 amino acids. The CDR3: CAWSTGQGSSYEQYV. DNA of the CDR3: TGTGCCTGGAGTACAGGACAGGGCAGCTCCTACGAGCAGTACGTC.

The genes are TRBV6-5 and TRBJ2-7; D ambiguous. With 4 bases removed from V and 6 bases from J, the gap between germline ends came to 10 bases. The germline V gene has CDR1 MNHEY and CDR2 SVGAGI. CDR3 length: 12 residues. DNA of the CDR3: TGTGCCAGCAGTTTGGTTAGAGGCGAGCAGTACGTC. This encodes CASSLVRGEQYV.

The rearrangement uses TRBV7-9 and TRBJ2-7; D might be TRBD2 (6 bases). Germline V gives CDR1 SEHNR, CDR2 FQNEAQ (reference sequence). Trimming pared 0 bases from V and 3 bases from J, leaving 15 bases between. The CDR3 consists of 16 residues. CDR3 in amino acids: CASSLAGGTIRYEQYF. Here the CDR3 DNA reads TGTGCCAGCAGCTTAGCGGGAGGCACAATCCGCTACGAGCAGTACTTC.

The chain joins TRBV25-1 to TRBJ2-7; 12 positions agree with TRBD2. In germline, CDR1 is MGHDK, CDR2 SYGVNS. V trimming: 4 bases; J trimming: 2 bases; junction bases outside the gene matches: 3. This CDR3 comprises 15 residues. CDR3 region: CASSALAGGPYEQYF. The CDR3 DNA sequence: TGTGCCAGCAGTGCCCTAGCGGGAGGGCCCTACGAGCAGTACTTC.

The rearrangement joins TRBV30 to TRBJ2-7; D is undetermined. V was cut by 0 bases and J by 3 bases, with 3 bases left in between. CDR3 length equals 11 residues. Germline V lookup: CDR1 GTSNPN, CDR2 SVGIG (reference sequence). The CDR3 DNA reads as TGTGCCTGGAGTGTTTACTACGAGCAGTACTTC. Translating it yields CAWSVYYEQYF.

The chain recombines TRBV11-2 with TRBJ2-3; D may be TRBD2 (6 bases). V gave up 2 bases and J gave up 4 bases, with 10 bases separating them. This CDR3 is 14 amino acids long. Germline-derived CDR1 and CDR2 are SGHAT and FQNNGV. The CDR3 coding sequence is TGTGCCAGCAGCTTACTGCGGGATCCAGATACGCAGTATTTT. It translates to CASSLLRDPDTQYF.

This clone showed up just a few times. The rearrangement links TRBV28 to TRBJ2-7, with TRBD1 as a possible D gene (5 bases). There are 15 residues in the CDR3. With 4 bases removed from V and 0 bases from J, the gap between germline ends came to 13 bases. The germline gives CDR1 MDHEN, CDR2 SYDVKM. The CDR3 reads CASSSLTGDSYEQYF. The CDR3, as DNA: TGTGCCAGCAGTTCTCTCACAGGAGACTCCTACGAGCAGTACTTC. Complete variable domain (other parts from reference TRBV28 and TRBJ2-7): DVKVTQSSRYLVKRTGEKVFLECVQDMDHENMFWYRQDPGLGLRLIYFSYDVKMKEKGDIPEGYSVSREKKERFSLILESASTNQTSMYLCASSSLTGDSYEQYFGPGTRLTVT.

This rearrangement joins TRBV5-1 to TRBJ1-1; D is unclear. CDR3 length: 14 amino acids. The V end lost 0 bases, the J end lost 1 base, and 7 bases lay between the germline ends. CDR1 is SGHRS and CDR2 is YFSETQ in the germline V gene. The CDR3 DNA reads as TGCGCCAGCAGCTTGGTACTAGAGAACACTGAAGCTTTCTTT. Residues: CASSLVLENTEAFF. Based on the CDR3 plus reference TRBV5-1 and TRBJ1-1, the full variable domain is KAGVTQTPRYLIKTRGQQVTLSCSPISGHRSVSWYQQTPGQGLQFLFEYFSETQRNKGNFPGRFSGRQFSNSRSEMNVSTLELGDSALYLCASSLVLENTEAFFGQGTRLTVV.

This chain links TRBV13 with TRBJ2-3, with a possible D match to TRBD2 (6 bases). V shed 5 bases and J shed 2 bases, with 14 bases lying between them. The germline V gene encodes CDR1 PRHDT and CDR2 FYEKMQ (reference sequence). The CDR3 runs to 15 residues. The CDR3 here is CASSLGLKLTDTQYF. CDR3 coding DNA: TGTGCCAGCAGCCTGGGACTGAAACTCACAGATACGCAGTATTTT.